This entry concerns a single TCR beta chain. Its specificity is not known. Sample treatment: roughly 19 received Ad26.COV2.S at low or high dose, single or two shots; roughly 5 received placebo; per-sample allocation not given. It was on day 63 after the first vaccine or placebo injection that samples were taken. Germline V CDR1 and CDR2: LGHNA, YNFKEQ. The CDR3 contains 17 residues. The trim removed 0 bases at V and 5 bases at J, leaving 7 bases unmatched. Repertoires were generated with immunoSEQ multiplex PCR, while TCRdb's copy carries only in-frame clones and drops some. The sample consists of 320,000 or so clones, roughly 90% of them appearing once. The sample is drawn from a study of Ad26.COV2.S vaccination and SARS-CoV-2 variants. Points from the study as a whole: Breadth, reportedly substantial, characterized the spike-specific CD8+ and CD4+ T cell responses after vaccination.

Specimen: peripheral blood, collected in a trial of Ad26.COV2.S vaccine versus placebo. The V gene is TRBV4-2, the J gene TRBJ2-1; 10 bases align to TRBD1. The TCR comes from a person between 18 and 65 years old who received the Ad26.COV2.S COVID-19 vaccine or a placebo. CDR3 sequence (DNA): TGTGCCAGCAGCCAAGACGCCGGGACAGGGGTGAACAATGAGCAGTTCTTC. Its protein product is CASSQDAGTGVNNEQFF.